This TCR beta chain came from a study of graft-versus-host responses after intestinal transplantation. Study context: Induction with anti-thymocyte globulin, then tacrolimus and steroids for around three years, was given to all recipients.

Repertoires were generated with immunoSEQ multiplex PCR, while TCRdb's copy carries only in-frame clones and drops some. The sample includes roughly 92,000 clones, 85% to 90% of them seen just once. To note about this clone: Its antigen is unidentified.

The CDR3 is made up of 14 amino acids. With 4 bases clipped from V and 5 bases from J, the junction kept 4 bases outside the gene matches. The germline gives CDR1 WNHNN, CDR2 SYGVQD (reference sequence). The chain carries TRBV10-1 and TRBJ2-5, with 10 bases aligning to TRBD2. Here the sequenced sample was unstimulated CD4+ T cells sorted from spleen or lymph node cells, taken before intestinal transplant. This clonotype was sampled from a human donor who received an intestinal transplant. The CDR3 nucleotides read TGCGCCAGCAGTGCTAGCGGGGGCCCGGAGACCCAGTACTTC. Translated, it gives CASSASGGPETQYF.